This TCR beta chain is drawn from a study of T cells after yellow fever vaccination. As TCR cDNA was made by 5'RACE template switching, a universal primer site and UMIs were added. From the 5' RACE reads, TCRdb called clonotypes with MiXCR, one entry per CDR3 protein. The sample consists of 450,000 to 550,000 distinct CDR3 sequences, 20% to 25% of them appearing once. The J segment lost 6 bases and the V segment lost 5 bases, leaving 3 bases of the junction unmatched. CDR3 length: 12 amino acids. From germline, CDR1 is KGHSH and CDR2 LQKENI. This clonotype has only a few counts. The genes are TRBV18 and TRBJ2-7, with 8 bases matching TRBD1. Here the sequenced sample was PBMCs, taken 20 to 25 days after the first yellow fever vaccination. The sequence came from a man aged 18-30 years who received the YFV17D yellow fever vaccine. CDR3 DNA: TGTGCCAGCTCATTGGACAGGGCCGAGCAGTACTTC. Its protein is CASSLDRAEQYF.